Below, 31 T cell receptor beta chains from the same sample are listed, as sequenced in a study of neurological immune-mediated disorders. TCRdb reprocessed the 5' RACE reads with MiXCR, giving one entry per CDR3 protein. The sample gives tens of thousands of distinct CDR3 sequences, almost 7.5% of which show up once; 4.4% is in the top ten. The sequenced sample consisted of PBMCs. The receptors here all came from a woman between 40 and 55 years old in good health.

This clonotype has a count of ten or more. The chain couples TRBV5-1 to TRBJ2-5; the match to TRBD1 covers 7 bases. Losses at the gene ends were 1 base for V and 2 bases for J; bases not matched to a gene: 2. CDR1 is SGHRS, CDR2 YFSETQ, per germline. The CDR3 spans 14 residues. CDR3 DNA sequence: TGCGCCAGCAGCTTGACAGGGGTTCAAGAGACCCAGTACTTC. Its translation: CASSLTGVQETQYF.

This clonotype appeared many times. The CDR3 DNA follows: TGTGCCAGCAGCTTTAGCGGAAGCTCCTACAATGAGCAGTTCTTC. It specifies CASSFSGSSYNEQFF. The V call is TRBV7-2, the J call TRBJ2-1; D perhaps matches TRBD2 (6 bases). Between the trimmed V and J ends, which lost 3 bases and 0 bases, there was a span of 9 bases. Looked up from germline, CDR1 is SGHTA and CDR2 is FQGNSA. This CDR3 spans 15 amino acids.

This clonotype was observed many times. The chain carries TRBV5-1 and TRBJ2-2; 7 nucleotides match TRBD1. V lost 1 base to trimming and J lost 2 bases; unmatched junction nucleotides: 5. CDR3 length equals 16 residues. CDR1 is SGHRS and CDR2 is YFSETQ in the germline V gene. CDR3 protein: CASSLSGQTNTGELFF. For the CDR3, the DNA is TGCGCCAGCAGCTTGTCGGGACAGACAAACACCGGGGAGCTGTTTTTT.

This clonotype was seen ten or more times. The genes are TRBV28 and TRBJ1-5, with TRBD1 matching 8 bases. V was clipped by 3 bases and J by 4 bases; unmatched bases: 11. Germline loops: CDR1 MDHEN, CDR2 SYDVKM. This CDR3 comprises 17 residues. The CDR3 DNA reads TGTGCCAGCAGTTTCTTACCCGGGACAGGAGTGAATCAGCCCCAGCATTTT. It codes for CASSFLPGTGVNQPQHF. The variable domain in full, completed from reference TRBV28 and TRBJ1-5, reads DVKVTQSSRYLVKRTGEKVFLECVQDMDHENMFWYRQDPGLGLRLIYFSYDVKMKEKGDIPEGYSVSREKKERFSLILESASTNQTSMYLCASSFLPGTGVNQPQHFGDGTRLSIL.

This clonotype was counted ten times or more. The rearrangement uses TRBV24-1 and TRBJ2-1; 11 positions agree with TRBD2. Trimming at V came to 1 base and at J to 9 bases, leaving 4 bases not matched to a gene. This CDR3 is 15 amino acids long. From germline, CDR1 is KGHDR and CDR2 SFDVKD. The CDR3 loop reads CATSDLLAGVGEQFF. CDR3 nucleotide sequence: TGTGCCACCAGTGATTTACTAGCGGGAGTGGGTGAGCAGTTCTTC.

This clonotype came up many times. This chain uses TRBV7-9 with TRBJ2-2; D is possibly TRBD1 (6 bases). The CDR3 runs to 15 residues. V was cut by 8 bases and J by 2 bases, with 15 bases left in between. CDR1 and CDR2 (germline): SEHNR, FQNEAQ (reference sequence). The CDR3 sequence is CASRPVQGNTGELFF. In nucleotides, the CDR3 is TGTGCCAGCCGCCCGGTACAGGGTAACACCGGGGAGCTGTTTTTT.

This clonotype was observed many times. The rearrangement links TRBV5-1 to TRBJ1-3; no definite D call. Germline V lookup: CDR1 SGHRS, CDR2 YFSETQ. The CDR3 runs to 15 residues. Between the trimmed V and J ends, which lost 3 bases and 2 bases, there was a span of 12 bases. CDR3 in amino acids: CASSSEWSPGNTIYF. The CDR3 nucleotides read TGCGCCAGCAGCTCAGAATGGTCCCCTGGAAACACCATATATTTT.

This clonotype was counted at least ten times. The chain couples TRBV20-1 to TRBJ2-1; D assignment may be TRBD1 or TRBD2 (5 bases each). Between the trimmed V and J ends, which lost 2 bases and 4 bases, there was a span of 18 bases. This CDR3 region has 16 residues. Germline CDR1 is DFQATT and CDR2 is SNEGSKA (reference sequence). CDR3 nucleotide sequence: TGCAGTGCTAGACTCCGCGGACTGGACACATACAATGAGCAGTTCTTC. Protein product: CSARLRGLDTYNEQFF.

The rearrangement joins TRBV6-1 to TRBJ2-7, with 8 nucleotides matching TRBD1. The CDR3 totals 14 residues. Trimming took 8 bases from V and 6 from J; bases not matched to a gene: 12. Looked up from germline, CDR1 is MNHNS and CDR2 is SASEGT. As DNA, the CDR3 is TGTGCCAGCTCCTTAGACAGGGGTCGCGGCGAGCAGTACTTC. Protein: CASSLDRGRGEQYF.

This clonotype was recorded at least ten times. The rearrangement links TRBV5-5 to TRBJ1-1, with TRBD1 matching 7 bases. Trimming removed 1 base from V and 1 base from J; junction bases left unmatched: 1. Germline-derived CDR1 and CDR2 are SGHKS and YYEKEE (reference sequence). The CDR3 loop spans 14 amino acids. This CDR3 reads CASSLRQGNTEAFF. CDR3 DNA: TGTGCCAGCAGCTTGCGACAGGGGAACACTGAAGCTTTCTTT.

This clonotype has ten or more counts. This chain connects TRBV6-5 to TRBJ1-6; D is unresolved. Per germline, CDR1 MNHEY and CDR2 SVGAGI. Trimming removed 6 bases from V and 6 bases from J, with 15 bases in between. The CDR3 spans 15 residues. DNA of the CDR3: TGTGCCAGCAGACCGCTGGGAACCTCTAATTCACCCCTCCACTTT. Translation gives CASRPLGTSNSPLHF.

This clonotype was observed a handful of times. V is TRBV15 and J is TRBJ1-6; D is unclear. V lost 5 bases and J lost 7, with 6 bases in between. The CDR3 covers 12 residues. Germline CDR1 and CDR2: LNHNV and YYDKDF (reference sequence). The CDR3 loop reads CATSVLNSPLHF. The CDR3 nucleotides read TGTGCCACCAGCGTCCTCAATTCACCCCTCCACTTT.

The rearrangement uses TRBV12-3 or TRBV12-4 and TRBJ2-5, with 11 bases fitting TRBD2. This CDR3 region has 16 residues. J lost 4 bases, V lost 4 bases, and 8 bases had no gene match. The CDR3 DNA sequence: TGTGCCAGCAGTTGGAGACTAGCGGGAATCCGAGAGACCCAGTACTTC. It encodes CASSWRLAGIRETQYF.

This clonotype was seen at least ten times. The CDR3 DNA follows: TGTGCCAGCAGCTTAGCGACTAGCGGGAGTTCCGGGGAGCTGTTTTTT. Protein product: CASSLATSGSSGELFF. The chain employs TRBV7-6 and TRBJ2-2; TRBD2 agrees at 12 bases. V lost 0 bases to trimming and J lost 6 bases; unmatched junction nucleotides: 2. The CDR3 totals 16 residues. Germline V gives CDR1 SGHVS, CDR2 FNYEAQ.

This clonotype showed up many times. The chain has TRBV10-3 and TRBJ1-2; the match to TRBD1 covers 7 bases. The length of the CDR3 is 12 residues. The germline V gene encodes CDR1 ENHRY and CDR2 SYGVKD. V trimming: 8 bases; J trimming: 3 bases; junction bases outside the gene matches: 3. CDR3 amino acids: CAIGQGDYGYTF. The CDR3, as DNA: TGTGCCATCGGCCAGGGGGACTATGGCTACACCTTC.

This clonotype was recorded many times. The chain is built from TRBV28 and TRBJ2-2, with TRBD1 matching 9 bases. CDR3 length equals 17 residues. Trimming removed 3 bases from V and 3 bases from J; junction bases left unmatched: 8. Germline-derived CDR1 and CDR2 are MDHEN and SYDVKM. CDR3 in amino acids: CASSLPYRGRDTGELFF. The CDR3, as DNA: TGTGCCAGCAGTTTGCCTTACAGGGGGCGCGACACCGGGGAGCTGTTTTTT.

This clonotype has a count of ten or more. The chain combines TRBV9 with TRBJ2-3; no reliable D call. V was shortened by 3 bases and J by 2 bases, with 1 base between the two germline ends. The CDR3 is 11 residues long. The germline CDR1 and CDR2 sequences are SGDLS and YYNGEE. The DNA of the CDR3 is TGTGCCAGCAGCGACACAGATACGCAGTATTTT. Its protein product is CASSDTDTQYF.

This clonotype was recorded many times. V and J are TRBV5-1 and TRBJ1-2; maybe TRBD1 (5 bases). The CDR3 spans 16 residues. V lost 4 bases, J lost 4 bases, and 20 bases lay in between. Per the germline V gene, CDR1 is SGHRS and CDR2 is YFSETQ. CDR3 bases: TGCGCCAGCAGCATGACGGGACGGAATTTCCCCTATGGCTACACCTTC. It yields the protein CASSMTGRNFPYGYTF.

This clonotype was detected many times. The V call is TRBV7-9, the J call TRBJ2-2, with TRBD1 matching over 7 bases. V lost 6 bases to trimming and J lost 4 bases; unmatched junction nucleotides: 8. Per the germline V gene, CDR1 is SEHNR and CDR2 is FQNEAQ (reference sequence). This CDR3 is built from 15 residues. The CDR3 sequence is CASRDKNRGTGELFF. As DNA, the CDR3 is TGTGCCAGCAGGGATAAGAACAGGGGCACCGGGGAGCTGTTTTTT.

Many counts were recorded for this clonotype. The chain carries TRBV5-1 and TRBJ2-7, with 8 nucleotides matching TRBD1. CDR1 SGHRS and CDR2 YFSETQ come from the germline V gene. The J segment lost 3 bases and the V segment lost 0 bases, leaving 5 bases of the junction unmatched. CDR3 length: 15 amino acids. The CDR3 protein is CASSLGAGGLYEQYV. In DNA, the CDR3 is TGCGCCAGCAGCTTGGGTGCAGGGGGCCTCTACGAGCAGTACGTC.

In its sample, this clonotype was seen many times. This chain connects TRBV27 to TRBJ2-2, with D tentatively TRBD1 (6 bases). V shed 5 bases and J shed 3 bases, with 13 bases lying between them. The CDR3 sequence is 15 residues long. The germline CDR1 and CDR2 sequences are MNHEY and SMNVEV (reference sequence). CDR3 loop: CASSPWDTYTGELFF. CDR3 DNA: TGTGCCAGCAGTCCCTGGGACACTTACACCGGGGAGCTGTTTTTT.

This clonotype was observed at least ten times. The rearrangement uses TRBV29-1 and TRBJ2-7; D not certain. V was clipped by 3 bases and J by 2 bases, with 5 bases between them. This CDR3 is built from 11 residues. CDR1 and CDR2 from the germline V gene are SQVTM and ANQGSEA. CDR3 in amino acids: CSVDNTYEQYF. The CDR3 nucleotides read TGCAGCGTTGATAACACCTACGAGCAGTACTTC.

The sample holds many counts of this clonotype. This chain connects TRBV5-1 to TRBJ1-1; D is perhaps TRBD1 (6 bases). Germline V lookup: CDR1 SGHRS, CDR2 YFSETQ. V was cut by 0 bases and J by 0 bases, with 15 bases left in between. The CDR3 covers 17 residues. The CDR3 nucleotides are TGCGCCAGCAGCTTGGCCAGGGGACTTACTCTGAACACTGAAGCTTTCTTT. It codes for CASSLARGLTLNTEAFF.

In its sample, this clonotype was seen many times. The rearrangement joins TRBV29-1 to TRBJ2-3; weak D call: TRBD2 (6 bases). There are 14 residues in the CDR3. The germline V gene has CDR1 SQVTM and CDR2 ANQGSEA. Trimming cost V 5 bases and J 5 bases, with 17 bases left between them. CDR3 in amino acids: CSVPLSGGVDTQYF. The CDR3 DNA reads TGCAGCGTTCCTCTTTCCGGGGGTGTAGATACGCAGTATTTT.

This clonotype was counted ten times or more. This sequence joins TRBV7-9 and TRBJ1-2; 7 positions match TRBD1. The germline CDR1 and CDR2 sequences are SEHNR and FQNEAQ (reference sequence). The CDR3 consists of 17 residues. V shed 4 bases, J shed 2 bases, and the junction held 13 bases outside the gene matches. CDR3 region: CASSSIFDRELNYGYTF. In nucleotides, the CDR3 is TGTGCCAGCAGCTCGATTTTCGACAGGGAGCTGAACTATGGCTACACCTTC.

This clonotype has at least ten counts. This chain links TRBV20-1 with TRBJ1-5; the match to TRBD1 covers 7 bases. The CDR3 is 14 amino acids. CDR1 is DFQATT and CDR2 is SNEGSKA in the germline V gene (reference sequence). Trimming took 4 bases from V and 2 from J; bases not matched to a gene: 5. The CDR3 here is CSATRQGGNQPQHF. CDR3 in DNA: TGCAGTGCTACCAGACAGGGTGGCAATCAGCCCCAGCATTTT.

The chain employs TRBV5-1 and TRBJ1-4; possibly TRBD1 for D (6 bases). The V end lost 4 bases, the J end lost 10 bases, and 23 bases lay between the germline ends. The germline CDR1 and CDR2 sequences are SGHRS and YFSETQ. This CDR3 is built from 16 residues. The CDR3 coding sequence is TGCGCCAGCAGCCCCGGAGGGGAAGGGGGTCATGGAAAACTGTTTTTT. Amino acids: CASSPGGEGGHGKLFF.

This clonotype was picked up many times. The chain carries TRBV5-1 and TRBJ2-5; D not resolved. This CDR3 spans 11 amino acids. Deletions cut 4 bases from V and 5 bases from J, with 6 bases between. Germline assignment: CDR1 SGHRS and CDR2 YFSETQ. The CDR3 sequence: CASSQQETQYF. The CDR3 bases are TGCGCCAGCAGCCAACAGGAGACCCAGTACTTC.

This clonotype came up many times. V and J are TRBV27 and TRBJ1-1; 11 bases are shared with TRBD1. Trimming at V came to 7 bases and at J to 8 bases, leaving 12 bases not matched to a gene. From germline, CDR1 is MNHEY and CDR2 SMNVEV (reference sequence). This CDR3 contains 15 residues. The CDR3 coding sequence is TGTGCCAGCACGAGCACCGGGACAGGGGGAGCAGAAGCTTTCTTT. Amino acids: CASTSTGTGGAEAFF.

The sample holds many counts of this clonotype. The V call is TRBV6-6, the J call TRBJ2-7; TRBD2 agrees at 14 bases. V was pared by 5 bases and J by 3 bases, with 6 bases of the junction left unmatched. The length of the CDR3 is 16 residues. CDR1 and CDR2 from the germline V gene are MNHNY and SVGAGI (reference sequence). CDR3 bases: TGTGCCAGCAGTCCGCGGACTAGCGGGAGGAACTACGAGCAGTACTTC. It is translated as CASSPRTSGRNYEQYF.

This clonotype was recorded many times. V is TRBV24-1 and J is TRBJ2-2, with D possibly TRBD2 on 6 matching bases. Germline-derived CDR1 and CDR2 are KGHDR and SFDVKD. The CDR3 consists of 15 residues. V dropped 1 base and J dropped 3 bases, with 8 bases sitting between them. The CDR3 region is CATSDLGTDTGELFF. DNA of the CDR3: TGTGCCACCAGTGATTTAGGGACTGACACCGGGGAGCTGTTTTTT.